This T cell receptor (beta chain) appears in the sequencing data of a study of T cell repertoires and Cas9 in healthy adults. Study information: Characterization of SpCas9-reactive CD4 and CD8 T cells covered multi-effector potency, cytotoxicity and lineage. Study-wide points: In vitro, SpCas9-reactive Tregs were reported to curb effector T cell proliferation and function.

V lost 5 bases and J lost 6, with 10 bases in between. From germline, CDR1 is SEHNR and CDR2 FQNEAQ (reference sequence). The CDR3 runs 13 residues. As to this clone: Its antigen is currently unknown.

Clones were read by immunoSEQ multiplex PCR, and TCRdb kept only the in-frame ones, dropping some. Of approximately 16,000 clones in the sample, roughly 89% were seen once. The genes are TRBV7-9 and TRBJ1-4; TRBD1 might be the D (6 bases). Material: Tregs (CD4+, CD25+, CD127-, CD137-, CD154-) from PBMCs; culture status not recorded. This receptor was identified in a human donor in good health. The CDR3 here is CASSRWGHEKLFF. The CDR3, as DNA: TGTGCCAGCAGCCGTTGGGGGCATGAAAAACTGTTTTTT.